These 24 T cell receptor beta chains were all obtained from the same sample, sequenced in a study of blood T cell repertoires in COVID-19 (dated by TCRdb to between 2020 and 2021). Libraries came from the immunoSEQ multiplex PCR assay. TCRdb carries this immuneACCESS record with in-frame sequences only. Its versions omit some clonotypes, under half of them owing to an unresolved V gene in the studies checked, with the rest unexplained. The sample table lists a few hundred thousand clones, approximately 87% of them with a count of one. Roughly 9.4% of the sample goes to the ten largest clones. The sequenced material came from PBMCs or T cells enriched from blood (not recorded which). The receptors were gathered from a woman aged 50 to 65 who had recovered from COVID-19.

This chain links TRBV11-2 with TRBJ2-5; TRBD2 matches at 9 bases. The CDR3 runs to 17 residues. The J segment lost 5 bases and the V segment lost 1 base, leaving 11 bases of the junction unmatched. Germline V lookup: CDR1 SGHAT, CDR2 FQNNGV. CDR3 loop: CASSLVPSGATGETQYF. The CDR3, as DNA: TGTGCCAGCAGCTTAGTTCCTAGCGGGGCGACCGGGGAGACCCAGTACTTC. The full variable domain, its missing parts supplied by reference TRBV11-2 and TRBJ2-5, is EAGVAQSPRYKIIEKRQSVAFWCNPISGHATLYWYQQILGQGPKLLIQFQNNGVVDDSQLPKDRFSAERLKGVDSTLKIQPAKLEDSAVYLCASSLVPSGATGETQYFGPGTRLLVL.

V is TRBV6-5 and J is TRBJ1-2, with D possibly TRBD1 on 5 matching bases. The length of the CDR3 is 16 residues. CDR1 is MNHEY and CDR2 is SVGAGI in the germline V gene. Trimming shortened V by 0 bases and J by 5 bases, and 16 bases separated the two germline ends. The CDR3 loop is CASSYSAAGLGYGYTF. CDR3 bases: TGTGCCAGCAGTTACTCCGCGGCGGGGCTGGGGTATGGCTACACCTTC.

This rearrangement joins TRBV3-1 (or the pseudogene TRBV3-2) to TRBJ2-7, with 7 bases matching TRBD2. The junction had 9 bases not matched to a gene; V was cut back by 1 base and J by 12 bases. CDR1 and CDR2 (germline): LGHDT, YNNKEL (reference sequence). CDR3 size: 13 residues. The DNA of the CDR3 is TGTGCCAGCAGCCAAGCAGCGGGGCCTACCCCGTACTTC. Residues: CASSQAAGPTPYF.

The V and J genes are TRBV27 and TRBJ2-5, with a possible D match to TRBD2 (7 bases). CDR1 and CDR2 (germline): MNHEY, SMNVEV (reference sequence). This CDR3 contains 14 residues. Trimming took 0 bases from V and 9 from J, leaving 14 bases between them. The CDR3 coding sequence is TGTGCCAGCAGTTTATCCGGGGGGCCGCACCCCCAGTACTTC. Protein product: CASSLSGGPHPQYF.

This clone was seen a handful of times. CDR3 sequence: CASSSTQGTVDYGYTF. CDR3 in DNA: TGTGCCAGCAGCTCCACCCAGGGAACCGTCGACTATGGCTACACCTTC. The rearrangement uses TRBV7-9 and TRBJ1-2; D might be TRBD1 (5 bases). V was pared by 4 bases and J by 3 bases, with 18 bases between. The germline CDR1 and CDR2 sequences are SEHNR and FQNEAQ (reference sequence). The CDR3 runs to 16 residues.

The chain has TRBV7-9 and TRBJ2-7, with D perhaps TRBD2 (7 bases). The CDR3 totals 14 residues. Germline values: CDR1 SEHNR, CDR2 FQNEAQ (reference sequence). The CDR3 DNA is TGTGCTGCAGGCGGGGGCCCCCGACCCTACGAGCAGTACTTC. It yields the protein CAAGGGPRPYEQYF.

The chain employs TRBV5-1 and TRBJ1-1; 7 bases are shared with TRBD1. V shed 4 bases and J 4 bases; nucleotides not matched to a gene: 7. The CDR3 sequence is 14 residues long. Germline V gene data show CDR1 as SGHRS and CDR2 as YFSETQ. CDR3 in amino acids: CASSLEQGSTEAFF. The CDR3 coding sequence is TGCGCCAGCAGCCTTGAACAGGGGTCCACTGAAGCTTTCTTT.

The V and J genes are TRBV6-1 and TRBJ1-5; D is unresolved. The CDR3 contains 12 residues. The germline V gene encodes CDR1 MNHNS and CDR2 SASEGT. Trimming removed 0 bases from V and 9 bases from J, with 6 bases in between. Written as DNA, the CDR3 is TGTGCCAGCAGTGAAGCGGGAGGGCCCCAGCATTTT. Translation gives CASSEAGGPQHF.

The chain joins TRBV3-1 (or the pseudogene TRBV3-2) to TRBJ1-1; no definite D call. The V gene lost 4 bases and the J gene lost 3 bases, with 12 bases spanning the gap. CDR1 and CDR2 from the germline V gene are LGHDT and YNNKEL (reference sequence). The CDR3 has 14 amino acids. This chain's CDR3 is CASSPRLGHTEAFF. CDR3 bases: TGTGCCAGCAGCCCCCGTTTGGGCCACACTGAAGCTTTCTTT.

The chain recombines TRBV4-1 with TRBJ1-2, with D tentatively TRBD1 (6 bases). The V gene lost 4 bases and the J gene lost 6 bases, with 18 bases spanning the gap. Germline CDR1 MGHRA, CDR2 YSYEKL. CDR3 size: 15 residues. The CDR3 region has the DNA TGCGCCAGCAGCCCCTACTGGGGGGGGGCCGATGGCTACACCTTC. Amino acid sequence: CASSPYWGGADGYTF.

Notes on this clone: In the same sample, other DNA sequences code for this CDR3. The rearrangement joins TRBV3-1 (or the pseudogene TRBV3-2) to TRBJ2-7; tentative D call: TRBD2 (5 bases). This CDR3 comprises 13 residues. V lost 1 base, J lost 3 bases, and 7 bases lay in between. CDR1 LGHDT and CDR2 YNNKEL come from the germline V gene (reference sequence). As DNA, the CDR3 is TGTGCCAGCAGCCAAGGAGAGGGCTACGAGCAGTACTTC. Its translation: CASSQGEGYEQYF.

V and J are TRBV12-3 or TRBV12-4 and TRBJ1-5; no definite D call. V was trimmed by 3 bases and J by 7 bases, leaving 7 bases between them. This CDR3 spans 12 amino acids. DNA of the CDR3: TGTGCCAGCAGTTTCAACGGGCAGCCCCAGCATTTT. This translates into CASSFNGQPQHF.

The chain links TRBV27 to TRBJ1-6; D remains unclear. Germline V CDR1 and CDR2: MNHEY, SMNVEV (reference sequence). V lost 3 bases, J lost 10 bases, and 10 bases lay in between. The CDR3 loop spans 13 amino acids. CDR3 in DNA: TGTGCCAGCAGTTTGGTCAGACAATCACCCCTCCACTTT. This sequence encodes CASSLVRQSPLHF.

V usage is TRBV9 and J usage is TRBJ2-1; 7 nucleotides line up with TRBD2. The V gene's germline CDR1 is SGDLS and CDR2 YYNGEE. The V gene end was trimmed by 0 bases and the J gene end by 2 bases; junction bases not matched to a gene: 8. The CDR3 has 17 amino acids. CDR3 in amino acids: CASSVAPPRGAYNEQFF. The DNA for the CDR3 is TGTGCCAGCAGCGTAGCCCCCCCCCGGGGGGCCTACAATGAGCAGTTCTTC.

In its sample, this clone was seen once. Distinct nucleotide sequences in the sample also encode this CDR3. The chain is built from TRBV7-2 and TRBJ1-1; tentatively, D is TRBD1 (6 bases). The CDR3 extends over 14 amino acids. Germline V gene data show CDR1 as SGHTA and CDR2 as FQGNSA. Trimming stripped 2 bases from V and 3 bases from J, with 10 bases between. The CDR3 sequence: CASSLRAGDTEAFF. For the CDR3, the DNA is TGTGCCAGCAGCTTACGAGCAGGGGACACTGAAGCTTTCTTT.

The V and J genes are TRBV7-2 and TRBJ2-1, with 8 bases matching TRBD1. The CDR3 is made up of 14 amino acids. CDR1 and CDR2 from the germline V gene are SGHTA and FQGNSA. The V gene end was trimmed by 1 base and the J gene end by 7 bases; junction bases not matched to a gene: 3. CDR3 protein: CASSLGDRRNEQFF. The DNA of the CDR3 is TGTGCCAGCAGCTTAGGGGACAGGAGGAATGAGCAGTTCTTC.

This sequence joins TRBV13 and TRBJ1-2; possibly TRBD1 for D (6 bases). The CDR3 contains 12 residues. Looked up from germline, CDR1 is PRHDT and CDR2 is FYEKMQ (reference sequence). The ends were cut back, 2 bases at V and 8 bases at J, with 9 bases in the middle. CDR3 sequence (DNA): TGTGCCAGCAGCTTAACAGGGAGCGGCTACACCTTC. As protein: CASSLTGSGYTF.

This clone was recorded a few times. The V and J genes are TRBV7-9 and TRBJ1-4; perhaps TRBD1 as D (5 bases). The CDR3 is 18 amino acids. Trimming stripped 5 bases from V and 4 bases from J, with 23 bases between. The V gene's germline CDR1 is SEHNR and CDR2 FQNEAQ (reference sequence). CDR3 residues: CASSHEGVASRNNEKLFF. The CDR3 DNA reads TGTGCCAGCAGCCACGAAGGGGTCGCCTCAAGGAATAATGAAAAACTGTTTTTT.

The chain uses TRBV29-1 and TRBJ2-5; D may be TRBD2 (5 bases). The germline V and J ends were trimmed by 7 bases and 6 bases, with 21 bases remaining between them. This CDR3 spans 14 amino acids. From germline, CDR1 is SQVTM and CDR2 ANQGSEA. The CDR3 region has the DNA TGCAGCGCCCGGCTTACTAGTTTTGTGCAGACCCAGTACTTC. This codes for CSARLTSFVQTQYF.

The CDR3 is CASSPDGDRGIFGETQYF. As DNA, the CDR3 is TGCGCCAGCAGCCCCGACGGGGACAGGGGAATCTTCGGAGAGACCCAGTACTTC. The rearrangement links TRBV5-1 to TRBJ2-5, with 10 bases matching TRBD1. Unmatched junction bases numbered 16, after V lost 4 bases and J lost 4 bases. Germline assignment: CDR1 SGHRS and CDR2 YFSETQ. The CDR3 extends over 18 amino acids. Combining the CDR3 with reference TRBV5-1 and TRBJ2-5 gives the whole variable domain KAGVTQTPRYLIKTRGQQVTLSCSPISGHRSVSWYQQTPGQGLQFLFEYFSETQRNKGNFPGRFSGRQFSNSRSEMNVSTLELGDSALYLCASSPDGDRGIFGETQYFGPGTRLLVL.

The rearrangement uses TRBV10-3 and TRBJ2-3; weak D call: TRBD2 (6 bases). V was pared by 7 bases and J by 0 bases, with 17 bases between. CDR1 and CDR2 from the germline V gene are ENHRY and SYGVKD. This CDR3 region has 16 residues. The CDR3 sequence: CAIKNGGTLSTDTQYF. The CDR3 bases are TGTGCCATCAAGAATGGGGGGACCCTTAGCACAGATACGCAGTATTTT.

The genes are TRBV7-9 and TRBJ1-2; tentative D call: TRBD1 (5 bases). CDR1 and CDR2 (germline): SEHNR, FQNEAQ (reference sequence). CDR3 size: 15 residues. Trimming removed 3 bases at V and 4 bases at J, with 15 bases between. Here the CDR3 DNA reads TGTGCCAGCAGCTTTGGGGCCGACAATCTCTATGGCTACACCTTC. This sequence encodes CASSFGADNLYGYTF.

The V call is TRBV28, the J call TRBJ1-5; 7 bases align to TRBD1. V lost 2 bases, J lost 2 bases, and 12 bases stayed unmatched. This CDR3 is built from 18 residues. The germline CDR1 and CDR2 sequences are MDHEN and SYDVKM. The CDR3 nucleotides read TGTGCCAGCAGTTTAAGCCCCCGACAGGGTTTTGGCAATCAGCCCCAGCATTTT. Encoded protein: CASSLSPRQGFGNQPQHF.

This sequence joins TRBV30 and TRBJ1-5; a weak D match, TRBD1 (5 bases). Trimming took off 2 bases at V and 4 bases at J, with 12 bases between the two ends. CDR1 and CDR2 from the germline V gene are GTSNPN and SVGIG (reference sequence). The CDR3 totals 14 residues. CDR3 bases: TGTGCCTGGAGTAAAAGGGGTGGAAATCAGCCCCAGCATTTT. It is translated as CAWSKRGGNQPQHF.